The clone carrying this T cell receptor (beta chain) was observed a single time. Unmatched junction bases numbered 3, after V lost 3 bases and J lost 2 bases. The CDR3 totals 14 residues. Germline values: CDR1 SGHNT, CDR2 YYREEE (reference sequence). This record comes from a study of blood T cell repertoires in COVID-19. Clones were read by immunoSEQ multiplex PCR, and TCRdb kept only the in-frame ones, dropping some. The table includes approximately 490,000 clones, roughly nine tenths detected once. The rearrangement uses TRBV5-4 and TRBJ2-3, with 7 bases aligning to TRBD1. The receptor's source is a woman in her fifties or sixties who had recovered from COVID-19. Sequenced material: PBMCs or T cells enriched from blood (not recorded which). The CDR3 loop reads CASSSTGTTDTQYF. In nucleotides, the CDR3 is TGTGCCAGCAGCTCGACAGGGACCACAGATACGCAGTATTTT. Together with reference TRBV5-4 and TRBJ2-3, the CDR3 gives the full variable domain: ETGVTQSPTHLIKTRGQQVTLRCSSQSGHNTVSWYQQALGQGPQFIFQYYREEENGRGNFPPRFSGLQFPNYSSELNVNALELDDSALYLCASSSTGTTDTQYFGPGTRLTVL.